This T cell receptor (beta chain) was recovered during a study of shared T cell receptors in the human thymus. Germline lookup yields CDR1 MNHEY and CDR2 SVGAGI. J lost 8 bases, V lost 6 bases, and 8 bases had no gene match. The CDR3 extends over 13 amino acids. The protocol was immunoSEQ multiplex PCR, while the TCRdb copy is restricted to in-frame clones and leaves out a portion. The repertoire has 600,000 to 900,000 clones, approximately 85% of them found once; the top ten carry under 0.012%. The data were also submitted as part of a second study, on human thymus T cells. Turning to that study: Healthy Finnish infants undergoing corrective surgery for congenital heart defects were the donors. Corrective heart surgery yielded resections, and these provided the thymus tissue. Related reports documented highly overlapping thymic repertoires among unrelated individuals.

Sequencing input: thymocytes. V is TRBV6-5 and J is TRBJ1-1; 8 bases line up with TRBD1. This clonotype originated in a girl under three years old with a congenital heart defect. DNA of the CDR3: TGTGCCAGCAGCGCAAGCTACAGGGGGGAAGCTTTCTTT. This gives the protein CASSASYRGEAFF.